This is a list of T cell receptor beta chains from one sample in a study of shared clonotypes between healthy human individuals. Clones were read by immunoSEQ multiplex PCR, and TCRdb kept only the in-frame ones, dropping some. The data hold some 800,000 clones, with more than 85% observed a single time. The sequenced material came from naive CD8+ T cells sorted from blood. The receptor set was obtained from a man younger than 45 in good health. The CDR3 runs from the conserved cysteine through the conserved F or W. The D gene is left open where the match is weak. Some rows mark clone size as missing; the rest say once, few, many or name a class of expanded clone.

j_gene,d_gene,v_gene,abundance,len,CDR3nt,CDR3aa
TRBJ1-1,NA,TRBV2,NA,16,TGTGCCAGCAGTGAACGTCAGGGTGCGATGAACACTGAAGCTTTCTTT,CASSERQGAMNTEAFF
TRBJ2-1,NA,TRBV5-1,NA,15,TGCGCCAGCAGCTTAGAGGACGCCTCCTACAATGAGCAGTTCTTC,CASSLEDASYNEQFF
TRBJ2-7,NA,TRBV7-9,NA,14,TGTGCCAGCAGCCCCCGGACGGGCCCCTACGAGCAGTACTTC,CASSPRTGPYEQYF
TRBJ1-4,NA,TRBV7-9,few,16,TGTGCCAGCAGCCAAGGAACAGATGCAACTAATGAAAAACTGTTTTTT,CASSQGTDATNEKLFF
TRBJ2-7,NA,TRBV18,NA,14,TGTGCCAGCTCACCACCGGGCAGGGATCGCGAGCAGTACTTC,CASSPPGRDREQYF
TRBJ2-5,TRBD1,TRBV2,once,12,TGTGCCAGCATCGGGACAGAAGAGACCCAGTACTTC,CASIGTEETQYF
TRBJ2-1,TRBD1,TRBV28,NA,19,TGTGCCAGCACCTTACCCCTTCGGACAGGGGGCCAATCCTACAATGAGCAGTTCTTC,CASTLPLRTGGQSYNEQFF
TRBJ1-5,NA,TRBV10-2,NA,14,TGCGCCAGCAGTGAGTCAGTTGGATGGCAGCCCCAGCATTTT,CASSESVGWQPQHF
TRBJ2-5,NA,TRBV13,NA,14,TGTGCCAGCAGCTTAGGTCGTCTGCAAGAGACCCAGTACTTC,CASSLGRLQETQYF
TRBJ2-1,NA,TRBV4-1,NA,11,TGCGCCAGCAGCCAATTAGGCGAGCAGTTCTTC,CASSQLGEQFF
TRBJ2-7,NA,TRBV15,NA,16,TGTGCCACCAGCGGCCGACTTGGCCTAAGTGCCTACGAGCAGTACTTC,CATSGRLGLSAYEQYF
TRBJ1-1,NA,TRBV7-9,NA,13,TGTGCCAGCAGCTTACATAAGAACACTGAAGCTTTCTTT,CASSLHKNTEAFF
TRBJ2-1,NA,TRBV28,NA,15,TGTGCCAGCAGTCCTCCTAGCGATCTACTTCGGGAGCAGTTCTTC,CASSPPSDLLREQFF
TRBJ2-7,NA,TRBV10-3,NA,16,TGTGCCATCAGTGAGTCAGGAGGGGGCATCACCTACGAGCAGTACTTC,CAISESGGGITYEQYF
TRBJ2-1,NA,TRBV7-2,NA,13,TGTGCCAGCAGCTTAGGCAAATACAATGAGCAGTTCTTC,CASSLGKYNEQFF
TRBJ1-1,NA,TRBV19,NA,13,TGTGCCAGTAGTATACAGGGAGACACTGAAGCTTTCTTT,CASSIQGDTEAFF
TRBJ1-5,NA,TRBV14,NA,13,TGTGCCAGCAGCCAAGGAGTTGGCCAGCCCCAGCATTTT,CASSQGVGQPQHF
TRBJ1-1,TRBD1,TRBV27,once,14,TGTGCCAGCAAGGACTTCACAGGGGAAGGTGAAGCTTTCTTT,CASKDFTGEGEAFF
TRBJ1-2,NA,TRBV18,NA,15,TGTGCCAGCTCACCACCGGGTGGGACGGCGGAAGGCTACACCTTC,CASSPPGGTAEGYTF
TRBJ1-3,NA,TRBV6-5,once,15,TGTGCCAGCAGTTTGGACACAACTTCTGGAAACACCATATATTTT,CASSLDTTSGNTIYF
TRBJ2-1,NA,TRBV29-1,NA,13,TGCAGCCTCGGCCGCGTTGGCTTGGATGAGCAGTTCTTC,CSLGRVGLDEQFF
TRBJ1-4,TRBD1,TRBV5-1,NA,13,TGCGCCAGCACTGACAGGGTGGGTGAAAAACTGTTTTTT,CASTDRVGEKLFF
TRBJ2-7,NA,TRBV30,NA,14,TGTGCCTGGAGGGCCCTCGGCGACTCCTACGAGCAGTACTTC,CAWRALGDSYEQYF
TRBJ2-7,TRBD1,TRBV28,NA,14,TGTGCCAGCAGTTACTACAGGGGTCCCTACGAGCAGTACTTC,CASSYYRGPYEQYF
TRBJ2-7,NA,TRBV10-3,NA,14,TGTGCCATCAGTGAGATTGCGACGACCTACGAGCAGTACTTC,CAISEIATTYEQYF
TRBJ1-5,TRBD1,TRBV28,NA,14,TGTGCCAGCAGTACTCAGGGGGCATATCAGCCCCAGCATTTT,CASSTQGAYQPQHF
TRBJ1-2,NA,TRBV9,NA,14,TGTGCCAGCAGCGTAGGAGGGGGAAACTATGGCTACACCTTC,CASSVGGGNYGYTF
TRBJ2-2,TRBD1,TRBV7-2,NA,19,TGTGCCAGCAACTGGACAGGGGAAATTGACGACTACTGGGCCGGGGAGCTGTTTTTT,CASNWTGEIDDYWAGELFF
TRBJ2-7,NA,TRBV27,NA,17,TGTGCCAGCAGTTTCACCCTCCCTCCGGGGCCTAATTACGAGCAGTACTTC,CASSFTLPPGPNYEQYF
TRBJ2-1,NA,TRBV11-2,once,17,TGTGCCAGCAGCCCATTAAACAGGGGAGGGCCCTACAATGAGCAGTTCTTC,CASSPLNRGGPYNEQFF
TRBJ2-7,TRBD1,TRBV4-1,NA,14,TGCGCCAGCAGCCAAGGGGGACAGGGTCGTGAGCAGTACTTC,CASSQGGQGREQYF
TRBJ2-1,TRBD1,TRBV29-1,NA,12,TGCAGCGTTGAGTGGCAGGGGGTTGAGCAGTTCTTC,CSVEWQGVEQFF
TRBJ2-5,TRBD1,TRBV11-2,NA,17,TGTGCCAGCAGCTCGGTATTCGGACAGGGGGGTGAGGAGACCCAGTACTTC,CASSSVFGQGGEETQYF
TRBJ2-7,NA,TRBV27,NA,14,TGTGCCAGCAGTTTAGGTCCAGGGACCTACGAGCAGTACTTC,CASSLGPGTYEQYF
TRBJ2-1,TRBD1,TRBV29-1,NA,13,TGCAGCGTTGAAGGGACAGGTCCCGCTGAGCAGTTCTTC,CSVEGTGPAEQFF
TRBJ2-7,TRBD1,TRBV7-9,NA,14,TGTGCCAGCAGCTTAAATGGACAGGGCTACGAGCAGTACTTC,CASSLNGQGYEQYF
TRBJ2-7,NA,TRBV7-9,NA,14,TGTGCCAGCAGCTTCGGAGGACAGCCCTACGAGCAGTACTTC,CASSFGGQPYEQYF
TRBJ2-1,TRBD2,TRBV4-2,NA,14,TGTGCCAGCAGCAGGCTAGCGGGCAACAATGAGCAGTTCTTC,CASSRLAGNNEQFF
TRBJ2-3,NA,TRBV27,NA,15,TGTGCCAGCAGTTTTGAGGCGGGTGGCACAGATACGCAGTATTTT,CASSFEAGGTDTQYF
TRBJ1-5,NA,TRBV28,NA,15,TGTGCCAGCAGCCAAAGGGGGATCGGCAATCAGCCCCAGCATTTT,CASSQRGIGNQPQHF
TRBJ1-3,NA,TRBV7-9,NA,17,TGTGCCAGCAGCCAGGCGGCGGGGCCAAGTTCTGGAAACACCATATATTTT,CASSQAAGPSSGNTIYF
TRBJ1-4,NA,TRBV27,NA,11,TGTGCCAGCGGATTTAATGAAAAACTGTTTTTT,CASGFNEKLFF
TRBJ2-1,NA,TRBV11-2,NA,15,TGTGCCAGCAGCTTAGACAGGGGAGGCTACAATGAGCAGTTCTTC,CASSLDRGGYNEQFF
TRBJ1-1,NA,TRBV11-2,NA,13,TGTGCCAGCAACGTAAATCGAGGGGATGAAGCTTTCTTT,CASNVNRGDEAFF
TRBJ2-1,NA,TRBV11-2,NA,13,TGTGCCAGCAGCCCAGGCCAATACAATGAGCAGTTCTTC,CASSPGQYNEQFF
TRBJ2-5,TRBD2,TRBV30,NA,13,TGTGCCTGGAGTGTGACTAGCGCTGAGACCCAGTACTTC,CAWSVTSAETQYF
TRBJ1-2,NA,TRBV29-1,NA,14,TGCAGCGTTCCACCTAGTGGGGGGTCTCGTGGCTACACCTTC,CSVPPSGGSRGYTF
TRBJ2-7,NA,TRBV5-6,once,13,TGTGCCAGCAGCTCTCAAACCTTCACCGAGCAGTACTTC,CASSSQTFTEQYF
TRBJ1-1,TRBD1,TRBV29-1,few,13,TGCAGCGTCATTGACAGGGCCAACACTGAAGCTTTCTTT,CSVIDRANTEAFF
TRBJ2-7,NA,TRBV7-9,NA,12,TGTGCCAGCAGCTTTGGGCAGTCAGAGCAGTACTTC,CASSFGQSEQYF
TRBJ2-7,TRBD2,TRBV27,NA,15,TGTGCCAGCAGTCTCCGACTAGCGGAAGCCTACGAGCAGTACTTC,CASSLRLAEAYEQYF